This TCR beta chain was documented in a study of cytomegalovirus exposure and HLA in healthy donors. Study conclusions and caveats: In a later analysis, V- and J-gene trimming of beta chains associated with a DCLRE1C missense variant, replicated independently. Within an earlier analysis, most TCR beta V segments proved productive either about 90% or about 30% of the time.

In regard to this clone: No antigen is known for it.

This CDR3 spans 11 amino acids. Looked up from germline, CDR1 is SGHDT and CDR2 is YYEEEE. Trimming took 7 bases from V and 4 from J, leaving 8 bases between them. Though nominally healthy at sampling, donors likely had unrecorded immune exposures. Researchers ran the PCR with 60 Vbeta and 13 Jbeta primers. Generated by immunoSEQ multiplex PCR, the TCRdb table keeps only in-frame clones and is missing some. The table lists 150,000 or so clones, roughly 80% of them singletons. The material sequenced was PBMCs. The chain links TRBV5-6 to TRBJ1-2; a possible D gene is TRBD1 (5 bases). The clonotype was recovered from a man in his thirties or forties in good health and CMV-seronegative. The CDR3 DNA follows: TGTGCCAGCGGCAGGGCCTATGGCTACACCTTC. Its translation: CASGRAYGYTF. Full variable domain (missing parts from reference TRBV5-6 and TRBJ1-2): DAGVTQSPTHLIKTRGQQVTLRCSPKSGHDTVSWYQQALGQGPQFIFQYYEEEERQRGNFPDRFSGHQFPNYSSELNVNALLLGDSALYLCASGRAYGYTFGSGTRLTVV.